The next 32 T cell receptor beta chains were all read from a single sample in a study of lymphopenia after photon versus proton radiotherapy (dated by TCRdb to about 2019). Libraries were built with the immunoSEQ multiplex PCR assay. The immuneACCESS repertoire file appears here via TCRdb, limited to in-frame rearrangements. These files lack a portion of the clones; in checked studies, under half of the deficit traces to unresolved V genes, and the cause of the others is not known. The sample contains under 20,000 clones, just over 90% of them found a single time. The ten biggest clones cover about 6% of the sample. The sample in question was peripheral blood, obtained from a patient treated with photon-based radiotherapy. These receptors originate from a man aged 55-75 years with pancreatic cancer.

This clone was counted once. The V call is TRBV5-6, the J call TRBJ1-2; tentative D call: TRBD1 (5 bases). In germline, CDR1 is SGHDT, CDR2 YYEEEE. The CDR3 consists of 14 residues. Trimming removed 2 bases at V and 8 bases at J, with 16 bases between. The CDR3 nucleotides read TGTGCCAGCAGCTTTATGTTGGGGGGAAACGGCTACACCTTC. Protein sequence: CASSFMLGGNGYTF.

This chain joins TRBV5-5 and TRBJ2-5; 8 nucleotides align to TRBD1. The length of the CDR3 is 16 residues. J was trimmed by 1 base and V by 4 bases; bases with no gene match: 9. Per the germline V gene, CDR1 is SGHKS and CDR2 is YYEKEE (reference sequence). The CDR3 loop reads CASSADPGTGQETQYF. The CDR3 coding sequence is TGTGCCAGCAGCGCGGACCCTGGGACAGGCCAAGAGACCCAGTACTTC.

The chain is built from TRBV6-1 and TRBJ2-7; TRBD1 might be the D (6 bases). Trimming removed 8 bases at V and 6 bases at J, with 17 bases between. The length of the CDR3 is 13 residues. Germline lookup yields CDR1 MNHNS and CDR2 SASEGT. CDR3 residues: CASRTPGVVEQYF. CDR3 sequence (DNA): TGTGCCAGCCGCACTCCAGGGGTAGTCGAGCAGTACTTC.

The chain combines TRBV9 with TRBJ2-2, with D uncertain. Germline V CDR1 and CDR2: SGDLS, YYNGEE. The CDR3 is 15 amino acids. Trimming removed 4 bases at V and 2 bases at J, with 12 bases between. CDR3 coding DNA: TGTGCCAGCAGCTTCCTAGACTTCAACACCGGGGAGCTGTTTTTT. Translated: CASSFLDFNTGELFF.

The chain has TRBV2 and TRBJ2-5; a weak D match, TRBD2 (6 bases). With 2 bases removed from V and 5 bases from J, the gap between germline ends came to 15 bases. The CDR3 length is 15 residues. In germline, CDR1 is SNHLY, CDR2 FYNNEI. This CDR3 is CASSERDSLGETQYF. The CDR3 DNA sequence: TGTGCCAGCAGTGAAAGGGACTCCCTGGGGGAGACCCAGTACTTC.

The rearrangement joins TRBV7-2 to TRBJ2-2; D is unresolved. Between the trimmed V and J ends, which lost 1 base and 5 bases, there was a span of 2 bases. The CDR3 spans 12 residues. Looked up from germline, CDR1 is SGHTA and CDR2 is FQGNSA. The CDR3 DNA is TGTGCCAGCAGCTTAGGTACCGGGGAGCTGTTTTTT. Translation: CASSLGTGELFF.

This clone was seen only once. The rearrangement links TRBV7-9 to TRBJ2-4; D ambiguous. Germline CDR1 SEHNR, CDR2 FQNEAQ (reference sequence). This CDR3 spans 11 amino acids. V dropped 2 bases and J dropped 8 bases, with 4 bases sitting between them. As DNA, the CDR3 is TGTGCCAGCAGCTTATCTCACATTCAGTACTTC. Amino acid sequence: CASSLSHIQYF.

The genes are TRBV19 and TRBJ1-2, with D possibly matching TRBD1 (6 bases). CDR3 length equals 13 residues. V was shortened by 5 bases and J by 5 bases, with 12 bases between the two germline ends. Germline V gene lookup returns CDR1 LNHDA and CDR2 SQIVND (reference sequence). CDR3 DNA: TGTGCCAGTAGTTCCCAGGGGTGGTATGGCTACACCTTC. This gives the protein CASSSQGWYGYTF. The full variable domain, in which reference TRBV19 and TRBJ1-2 provide the parts outside the CDR3, is DGGITQSPKYLFRKEGQNVTLSCEQNLNHDAMYWYRQDPGQGLRLIYYSQIVNDFQKGDIAEGYSVSREKKESFPLTVTSAQKNPTAFYLCASSSQGWYGYTFGSGTRLTVV.

The rearrangement uses TRBV7-2 and TRBJ1-6; D might be TRBD1 (5 bases). The germline V gene has CDR1 SGHTA and CDR2 FQGNSA. V gave up 3 bases and J gave up 9 bases, with 12 bases separating them. CDR3 length equals 14 residues. CDR3 nucleotide sequence: TGTGCCAGCAGCTTGACTCAGGGAAGTTCACCCCTCCACTTT. Residues: CASSLTQGSSPLHF.

The chain couples TRBV9 to TRBJ2-2, with TRBD1 identical over 10 bases. The V gene end was trimmed by 2 bases and the J gene end by 4 bases; junction bases not matched to a gene: 8. CDR3 length: 17 residues. Germline values: CDR1 SGDLS, CDR2 YYNGEE. CDR3 sequence reads: CASSVKTGGWSTGELFF. In nucleotides, the CDR3 is TGTGCCAGCAGCGTGAAGACAGGGGGCTGGAGCACCGGGGAGCTGTTTTTT.

Here the CDR3 DNA reads TGTGCCAGCAGCTTGGGACAGGGTATATCCTACGAGCAGTACTTC. It codes for CASSLGQGISYEQYF. This chain joins TRBV11-2 and TRBJ2-7; 9 bases are a match to TRBD1. V trimming: 3 bases; J trimming: 1 base; junction bases outside the gene matches: 4. Germline V gene data show CDR1 as SGHAT and CDR2 as FQNNGV. The CDR3 totals 15 residues.

V usage is TRBV7-9 and J usage is TRBJ1-2; D is uncertain. CDR1 SEHNR and CDR2 FQNEAQ come from the germline V gene (reference sequence). Trimming stripped 2 bases from V and 7 bases from J, with 14 bases between. The CDR3 totals 14 residues. CDR3 sequence (DNA): TGTGCCAGCAGCTTATTGGGCCGGGGTACTGGCTACACCTTC. This encodes CASSLLGRGTGYTF.

The chain links TRBV5-1 to TRBJ1-4, with a possible D match to TRBD1 (5 bases). CDR1 and CDR2 from the germline V gene are SGHRS and YFSETQ. CDR3 size: 14 residues. V gave up 4 bases and J gave up 0 bases, with 7 bases separating them. CDR3: CASSPQATNEKLFF. The CDR3 nucleotides read TGCGCCAGCAGCCCACAGGCAACTAATGAAAAACTGTTTTTT.

This sequence joins TRBV19 and TRBJ1-4; 8 nucleotides line up with TRBD1. The CDR3 sequence is 14 residues long. Germline V CDR1 and CDR2: LNHDA, SQIVND (reference sequence). Germline trimming cut 5 bases from V and 6 bases from J; bases unmatched to any gene: 5. The chain's CDR3 is CASSWQGADEKLFF. The CDR3 nucleotides are TGTGCCAGTAGTTGGCAGGGGGCGGATGAAAAACTGTTTTTT.

The chain is built from TRBV28 and TRBJ1-2, with 9 bases lining up with TRBD1. The CDR3 is made up of 18 amino acids. CDR1 and CDR2 from the germline V gene are MDHEN and SYDVKM. The V and J ends lost 0 bases and 1 base, in that order; junction bases with no gene match: 9. CDR3 sequence (DNA): TGTGCCAGCAGTTTATGGTTGGGGACAGGGATAATTAACTATGGCTACACCTTC. It encodes CASSLWLGTGIINYGYTF.

The chain employs TRBV11-2 and TRBJ1-2; TRBD1 is a possible D gene (5 bases). In germline, CDR1 is SGHAT, CDR2 FQNNGV. The CDR3 loop spans 11 amino acids. V was trimmed by 5 bases and J by 7 bases, leaving 8 bases between them. The CDR3 coding sequence is TGTGCCAGCAGCCCAGGGTCTGGCTACACCTTC. This sequence encodes CASSPGSGYTF. Variable domain in full (rest from reference TRBV11-2 and TRBJ1-2): EAGVAQSPRYKIIEKRQSVAFWCNPISGHATLYWYQQILGQGPKLLIQFQNNGVVDDSQLPKDRFSAERLKGVDSTLKIQPAKLEDSAVYLCASSPGSGYTFGSGTRLTVV.

The chain uses TRBV18 and TRBJ2-5; tentative D call: TRBD1 (7 bases). Germline V CDR1 and CDR2: KGHSH, LQKENI. Trimming left V 3 bases short and J 5 bases short, with 13 bases between. This CDR3 region has 14 residues. The CDR3, as DNA: TGTGCCAGCTCACCTTCAGGGGGGAAGGAGACCCAGTACTTC. Encoded protein: CASSPSGGKETQYF.

In this sample, this clone turned up once. J is TRBJ2-7 and V is TRBV6-1; D is perhaps TRBD1 (5 bases). From germline, CDR1 is MNHNS and CDR2 SASEGT. V lost 1 base and J 4 bases, leaving 14 bases between the germline ends. The CDR3 extends over 15 amino acids. CDR3 sequence: CASSEVAGLRYEQYF. The CDR3 DNA reads as TGTGCCAGCAGTGAAGTAGCAGGGTTGCGGTACGAGCAGTACTTC.

This chain connects TRBV18 to TRBJ2-5, with a possible D match to TRBD2 (6 bases). The CDR3 is 14 residues long. V was cut by 5 bases and J by 2 bases, with 12 bases left in between. The germline V gene has CDR1 KGHSH and CDR2 LQKENI. The CDR3, as DNA: TGTGCCAGCTCATCCCAGCGGGCACAAGAGACCCAGTACTTC. Protein: CASSSQRAQETQYF.

This sequence joins TRBV9 and TRBJ1-1; 7 bases match TRBD1. The CDR3 runs to 15 residues. V lost 6 bases, J lost 4 bases, and 12 bases stayed unmatched. The germline V gene has CDR1 SGDLS and CDR2 YYNGEE. The CDR3 DNA follows: TGTGCCAGCACCCCCTCGGACAGGCTGGGCACTGAAGCTTTCTTT. This gives the protein CASTPSDRLGTEAFF.

The genes are TRBV7-3 and TRBJ2-1; perhaps TRBD2 as D (6 bases). In germline, CDR1 is SGHTA, CDR2 FQGTGA. The CDR3 has 15 amino acids. V shed 2 bases and J shed 2 bases, with 10 bases lying between them. The DNA of the CDR3 is TGTGCCAGCAGCTTAGTACTAGCAACCTACAATGAGCAGTTCTTC. Amino acids: CASSLVLATYNEQFF.

This clone was detected once. The V and J genes are TRBV19 and TRBJ1-4; D gene ambiguous. CDR1 LNHDA and CDR2 SQIVND come from the germline V gene (reference sequence). The CDR3 runs 16 residues. The V gene lost 3 bases and the J gene lost 4 bases, with 15 bases spanning the gap. The CDR3 region has the DNA TGTGCCAGTAGTATTTTGGAGGGAGGTTTTAATGAAAAACTGTTTTTT. Its protein product is CASSILEGGFNEKLFF. The full variable domain, in which reference TRBV19 and TRBJ1-4 provide the parts outside the CDR3, is DGGITQSPKYLFRKEGQNVTLSCEQNLNHDAMYWYRQDPGQGLRLIYYSQIVNDFQKGDIAEGYSVSREKKESFPLTVTSAQKNPTAFYLCASSILEGGFNEKLFFGSGTQLSVL.

J is TRBJ2-3 and V is TRBV5-4; a weak D match, TRBD2 (7 bases). Germline CDR1 SGHNT, CDR2 YYREEE (reference sequence). V was clipped by 9 bases and J by 5 bases, with 22 bases between them. CDR3 length: 15 residues. The CDR3 protein is CANSRGGEGQDTQYF. CDR3 sequence (DNA): TGTGCCAACAGTAGGGGAGGGGAGGGACAAGATACGCAGTATTTT.

The chain carries TRBV5-8 and TRBJ2-7; no clear D gene. CDR3 length equals 13 residues. V dropped 6 bases and J dropped 0 bases, with 10 bases sitting between them. CDR1 is SGHTS, CDR2 YDEGEE, per germline. CDR3 DNA sequence: TGTGCCAGCACCCCGTTAGACTCCTACGAGCAGTACTTC. Residues: CASTPLDSYEQYF. The full variable domain, rest sourced from reference TRBV5-8 and TRBJ2-7, is EAGVTQSPTHLIKTRGQQATLRCSPISGHTSVYWYQQALGLGLQFLLWYDEGEERNRGNFPPRFSGRQFPNYSSELNVNALELEDSALYLCASTPLDSYEQYFGPGTRLTVT.

The chain employs TRBV6-1 and TRBJ1-2; possibly TRBD1 for D (5 bases). This CDR3 contains 13 residues. V lost 7 bases and J lost 2, with 11 bases in between. Germline V gives CDR1 MNHNS, CDR2 SASEGT. CDR3 nucleotides: TGTGCCAGCACGGGCAGGGAAAACTATGGCTACACCTTC. Translation: CASTGRENYGYTF.

This clone turned up a few times. The chain combines TRBV5-1 with TRBJ2-1; unclear D gene. This CDR3 region has 15 residues. V lost 7 bases and J 0 bases, leaving 14 bases between the germline ends. Germline V gene data show CDR1 as SGHRS and CDR2 as YFSETQ. As DNA, the CDR3 is TGCGCCAGCCGGAGATCGGCACTCTCCTACAATGAGCAGTTCTTC. It yields the protein CASRRSALSYNEQFF.

The V gene is TRBV19, the J gene TRBJ1-6; maybe TRBD1 (5 bases). V gave up 6 bases and J gave up 9 bases, with 18 bases separating them. The germline V gene has CDR1 LNHDA and CDR2 SQIVND (reference sequence). The CDR3 is 15 amino acids. The CDR3 protein is CASRDLRGGRSPLHF. In DNA form, the CDR3 reads TGTGCCAGTAGGGACCTACGGGGCGGTCGTTCACCCCTCCACTTT.

This sequence joins TRBV6-5 and TRBJ2-5, with 8 nucleotides matching TRBD2. The CDR3 has 15 amino acids. Trimming cost V 2 bases and J 3 bases; bases outside gene matches: 5. The V gene's germline CDR1 is MNHEY and CDR2 SVGAGI. The chain's CDR3 is CASSYTGGAEETQYF. The CDR3, as DNA: TGTGCCAGCAGTTACACCGGGGGGGCTGAAGAGACCCAGTACTTC.

The chain recombines TRBV21-1 with TRBJ1-5. TRBV21-1 corresponds to a pseudogene. The CDR3 is 14 amino acids. The CDR3 loop reads CASSPNYSNQPQHF. In nucleotides, the CDR3 is TGTGCCAGCAGTCCTAATTATAGCAATCAGCCCCAGCATTTT.

V usage is TRBV4-2 and J usage is TRBJ2-3; either TRBD1 or TRBD2 may supply D (5 bases each). CDR1 LGHNA and CDR2 YNFKEQ come from the germline V gene. The CDR3 runs to 13 residues. Trimming cost V 2 bases and J 6 bases, with 9 bases left between them. CDR3 in DNA: TGTGCCAGCAGCCAATGGGACGGTGATACGCAGTATTTT. It specifies CASSQWDGDTQYF.

The chain uses TRBV5-1 and TRBJ2-2; 9 bases map to TRBD1. From germline, CDR1 is SGHRS and CDR2 YFSETQ. V dropped 5 bases and J dropped 3; count of bases not matched to a gene: 5. The CDR3 runs 15 residues. The CDR3 sequence is CASSRDRVDTGELFF. The CDR3 bases are TGCGCCAGCAGTCGGGACAGGGTTGACACCGGGGAGCTGTTTTTT.

This rearrangement joins TRBV18 to TRBJ1-1; 8 bases agree with TRBD1. V dropped 3 bases and J dropped 1; count of bases not matched to a gene: 13. CDR3 length: 18 amino acids. Looked up from germline, CDR1 is KGHSH and CDR2 is LQKENI. This chain's CDR3 is CASSPTGQGRQRNTEAFF. CDR3 in DNA: TGTGCCAGCTCACCGACTGGACAGGGCCGACAGAGGAACACTGAAGCTTTCTTT. Full variable domain (rest looked up from reference TRBV18 and TRBJ1-1): NAGVMQNPRHLVRRRGQEARLRCSPMKGHSHVYWYRQLPEEGLKFMVYLQKENIIDESGMPKERFSAEFPKEGPSILRIQQVVRGDSAAYFCASSPTGQGRQRNTEAFFGQGTRLTVV.